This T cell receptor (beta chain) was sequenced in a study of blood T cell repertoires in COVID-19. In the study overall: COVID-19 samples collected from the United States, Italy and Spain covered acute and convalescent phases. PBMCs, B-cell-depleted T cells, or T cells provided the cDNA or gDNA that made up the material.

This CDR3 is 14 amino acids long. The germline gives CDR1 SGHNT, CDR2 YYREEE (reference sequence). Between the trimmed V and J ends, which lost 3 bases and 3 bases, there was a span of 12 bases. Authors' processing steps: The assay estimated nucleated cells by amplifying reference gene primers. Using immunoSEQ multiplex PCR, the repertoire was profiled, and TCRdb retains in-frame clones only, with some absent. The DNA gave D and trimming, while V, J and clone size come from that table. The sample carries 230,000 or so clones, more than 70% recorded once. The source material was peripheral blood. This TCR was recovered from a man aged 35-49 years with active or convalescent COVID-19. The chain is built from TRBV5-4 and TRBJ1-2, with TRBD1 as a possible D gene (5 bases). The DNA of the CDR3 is TGTGCCAGCAGCTACTGGGGGAGGGACTATGGCTACACCTTC. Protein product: CASSYWGRDYGYTF.